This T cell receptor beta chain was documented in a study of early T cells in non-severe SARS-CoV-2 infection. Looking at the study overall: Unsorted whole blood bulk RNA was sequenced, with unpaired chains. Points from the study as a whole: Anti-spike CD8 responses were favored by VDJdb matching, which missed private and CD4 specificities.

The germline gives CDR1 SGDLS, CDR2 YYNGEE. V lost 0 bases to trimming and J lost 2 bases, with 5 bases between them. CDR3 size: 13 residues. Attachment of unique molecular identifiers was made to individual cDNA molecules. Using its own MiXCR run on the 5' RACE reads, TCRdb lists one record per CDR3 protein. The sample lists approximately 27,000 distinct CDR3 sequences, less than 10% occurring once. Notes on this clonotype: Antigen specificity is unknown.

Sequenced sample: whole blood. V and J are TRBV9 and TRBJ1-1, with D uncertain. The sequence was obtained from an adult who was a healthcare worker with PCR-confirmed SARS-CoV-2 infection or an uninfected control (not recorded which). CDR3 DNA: TGTGCCAGCAGCGTAGTGAGCAACACTGAAGCTTTCTTT. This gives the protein CASSVVSNTEAFF. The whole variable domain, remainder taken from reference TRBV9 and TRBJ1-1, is DSGVTQTPKHLITATGQRVTLRCSPRSGDLSVYWYQQSLDQGLQFLIQYYNGEERAKGNILERFSAQQFPDLHSELNLSSLELGDSALYFCASSVVSNTEAFFGQGTRLTVV.